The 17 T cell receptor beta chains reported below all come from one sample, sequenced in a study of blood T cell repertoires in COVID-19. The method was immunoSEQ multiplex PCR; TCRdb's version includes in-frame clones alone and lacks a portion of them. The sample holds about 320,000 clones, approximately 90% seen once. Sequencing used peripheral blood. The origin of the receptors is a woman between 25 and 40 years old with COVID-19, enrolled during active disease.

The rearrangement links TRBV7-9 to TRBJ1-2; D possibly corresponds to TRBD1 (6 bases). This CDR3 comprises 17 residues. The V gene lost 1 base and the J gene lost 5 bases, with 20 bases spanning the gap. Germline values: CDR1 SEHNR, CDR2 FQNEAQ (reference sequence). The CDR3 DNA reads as TGTGCCAGCAGCTTAGACCCGGGACAAAGCGCGGAATATGGCTACACCTTC. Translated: CASSLDPGQSAEYGYTF.

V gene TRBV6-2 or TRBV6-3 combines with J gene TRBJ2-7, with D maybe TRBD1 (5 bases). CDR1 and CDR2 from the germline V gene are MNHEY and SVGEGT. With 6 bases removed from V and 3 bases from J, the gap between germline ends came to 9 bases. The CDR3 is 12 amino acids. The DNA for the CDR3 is TGTGCCAGCAGCCTAGACAGCTACGAGCAGTACTTC. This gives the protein CASSLDSYEQYF.

The CDR3 DNA is TGCAGTGCTAGTGGGGGACAGAGGAGCAATCAGCCCCAGCATTTT. Its translation is CSASGGQRSNQPQHF. The chain is built from TRBV20-1 and TRBJ1-5; TRBD1 aligns across 7 bases. The length of the CDR3 is 15 residues. Germline V gene sequence: CDR1 DFQATT, CDR2 SNEGSKA (reference sequence). The V segment lost 3 bases and the J segment 1 base; nucleotides outside the gene matches: 6.

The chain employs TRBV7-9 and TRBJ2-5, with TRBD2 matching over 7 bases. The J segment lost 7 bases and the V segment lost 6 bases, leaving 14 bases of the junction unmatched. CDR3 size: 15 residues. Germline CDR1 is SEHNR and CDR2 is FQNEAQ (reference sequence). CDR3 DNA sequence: TGTGCCAGCAGTCCTTTAGCGGGCGGAGGATTGACCCAGTACTTC. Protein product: CASSPLAGGGLTQYF.

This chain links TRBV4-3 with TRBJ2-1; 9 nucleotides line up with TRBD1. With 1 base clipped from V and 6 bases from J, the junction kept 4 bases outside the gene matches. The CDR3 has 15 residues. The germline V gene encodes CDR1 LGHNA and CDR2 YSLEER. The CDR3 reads CASSQGTGVSNEQFF. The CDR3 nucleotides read TGCGCCAGCAGCCAAGGGACAGGGGTAAGCAATGAGCAGTTCTTC.

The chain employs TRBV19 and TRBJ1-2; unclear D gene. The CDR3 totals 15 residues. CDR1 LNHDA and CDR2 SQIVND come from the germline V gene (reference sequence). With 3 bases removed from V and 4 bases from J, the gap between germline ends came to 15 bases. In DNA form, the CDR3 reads TGTGCCAGTAGTATGGGCCCCAACACTTTCTATGGCTACACCTTC. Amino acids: CASSMGPNTFYGYTF.

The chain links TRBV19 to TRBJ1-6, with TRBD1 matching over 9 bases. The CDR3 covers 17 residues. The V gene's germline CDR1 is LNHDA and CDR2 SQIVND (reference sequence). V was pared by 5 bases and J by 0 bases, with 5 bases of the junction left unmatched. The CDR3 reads CASSEGTGSSYNSPLHF. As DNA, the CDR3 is TGTGCCAGTAGTGAGGGGACAGGGAGCTCCTATAATTCACCCCTCCACTTT.

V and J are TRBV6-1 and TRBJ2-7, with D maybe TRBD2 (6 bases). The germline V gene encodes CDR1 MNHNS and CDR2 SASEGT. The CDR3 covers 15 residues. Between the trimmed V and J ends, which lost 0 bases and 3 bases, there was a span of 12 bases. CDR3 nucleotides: TGTGCCAGCAGTGAAGCGCTTCGGGACTTCTACGAGCAGTACTTC. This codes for CASSEALRDFYEQYF.

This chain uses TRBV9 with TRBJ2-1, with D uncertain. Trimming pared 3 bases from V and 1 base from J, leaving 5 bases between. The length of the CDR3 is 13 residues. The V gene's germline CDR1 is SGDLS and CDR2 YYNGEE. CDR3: CASSATSYNEQFF. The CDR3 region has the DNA TGTGCCAGCAGCGCGACTTCCTACAATGAGCAGTTCTTC.

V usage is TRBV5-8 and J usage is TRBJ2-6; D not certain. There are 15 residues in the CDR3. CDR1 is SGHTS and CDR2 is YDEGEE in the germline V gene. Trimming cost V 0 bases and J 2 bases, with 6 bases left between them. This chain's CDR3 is CASSLVTAGANVLTF. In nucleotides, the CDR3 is TGTGCCAGCAGCTTGGTCACAGCTGGGGCCAACGTCCTGACTTTC.

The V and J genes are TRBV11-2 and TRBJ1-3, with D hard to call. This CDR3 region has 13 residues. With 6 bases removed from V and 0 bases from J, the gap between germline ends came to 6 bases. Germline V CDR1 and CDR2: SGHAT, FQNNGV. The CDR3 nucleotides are TGTGCCAGCAGGCAGATCTCTGGAAACACCATATATTTT. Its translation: CASRQISGNTIYF.

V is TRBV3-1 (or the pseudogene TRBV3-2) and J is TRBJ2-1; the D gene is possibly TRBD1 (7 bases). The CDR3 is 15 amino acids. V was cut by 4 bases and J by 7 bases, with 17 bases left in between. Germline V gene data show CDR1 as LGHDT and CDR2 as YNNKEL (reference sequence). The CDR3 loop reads CASSRRQGGVNEQFF. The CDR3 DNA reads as TGTGCCAGCAGCCGCCGACAGGGAGGCGTGAATGAGCAGTTCTTC.

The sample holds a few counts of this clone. The CDR3 sequence is CASSFRRSGANVLTF. Written as DNA, the CDR3 is TGTGCCAGCAGTTTCCGTCGGTCTGGGGCCAACGTCCTGACTTTC. The rearrangement uses TRBV6-5 and TRBJ2-6, with no clear D. Trimming stripped 4 bases from V and 1 base from J, with 8 bases between. This CDR3 contains 15 residues. The germline CDR1 and CDR2 sequences are MNHEY and SVGAGI.

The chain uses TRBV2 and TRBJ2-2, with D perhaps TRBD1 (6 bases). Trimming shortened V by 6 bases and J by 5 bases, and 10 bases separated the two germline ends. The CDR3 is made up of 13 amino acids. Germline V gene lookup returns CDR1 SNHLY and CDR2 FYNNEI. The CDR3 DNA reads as TGTGCCAGCAGGAAACAGGGTACCGGGGAGCTGTTTTTT. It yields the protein CASRKQGTGELFF.

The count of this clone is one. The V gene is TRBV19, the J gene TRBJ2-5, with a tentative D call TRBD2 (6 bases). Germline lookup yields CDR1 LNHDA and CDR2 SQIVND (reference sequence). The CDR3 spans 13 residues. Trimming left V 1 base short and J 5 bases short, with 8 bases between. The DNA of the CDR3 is TGTGCCAGTAGTATAGGGAGGGGCGAGACCCAGTACTTC. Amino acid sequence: CASSIGRGETQYF.

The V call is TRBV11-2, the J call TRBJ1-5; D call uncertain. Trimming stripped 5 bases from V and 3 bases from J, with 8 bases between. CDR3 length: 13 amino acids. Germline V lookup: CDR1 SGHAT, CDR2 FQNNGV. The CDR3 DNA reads TGTGCCAGCAGCCTCTGGGCCAATCAGCCCCAGCATTTT. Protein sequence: CASSLWANQPQHF.

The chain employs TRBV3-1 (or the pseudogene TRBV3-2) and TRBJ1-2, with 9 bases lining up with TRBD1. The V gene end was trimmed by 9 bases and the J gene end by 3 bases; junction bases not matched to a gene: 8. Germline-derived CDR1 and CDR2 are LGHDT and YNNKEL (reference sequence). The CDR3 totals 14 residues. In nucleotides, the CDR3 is TGTGCCAGTTCCGGGACAGGGACATACTATGGCTACACCTTC. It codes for CASSGTGTYYGYTF.